This T cell receptor beta chain was found in a study of CD8 T cells in Susac syndrome. An input of 0.5 to 1 ug of RNA was subjected to reverse transcription using random hexamers. One entry per CDR3 protein, called by TCRdb with MiXCR from the immunoSEQ multiplex PCR reads. The table lists about 120,000 distinct CDR3 sequences, roughly 90% of them singletons. The CDR3 runs 17 residues. CDR1 is DFQATT and CDR2 is SNEGSKA in the germline V gene (reference sequence). V was clipped by 0 bases and J by 4 bases, with 19 bases between them. The V gene is TRBV20-1, the J gene TRBJ1-5, with D maybe TRBD1 (5 bases). Sequencing input: CD8+ T cells from PBMCs. The sequence derives from a human donor in good health. DNA of the CDR3: TGCAGTGCTAGAGATGGGCAGGGAACGTCGTCAAATCAGCCCCAGCATTTT. Its protein is CSARDGQGTSSNQPQHF.